Listed below are T cell receptor beta chains from one sample, sequenced in a study of cytomegalovirus exposure and HLA in healthy donors. Here immunoSEQ multiplex PCR was the method, and the copy in TCRdb shows in-frame clones only, minus some. The sample includes a few hundred thousand clones, almost 85% of them seen just once. Sequencing was performed on PBMCs. These receptors were obtained from a woman aged 40 to 50 in good health and CMV-seronegative. CDR3s include the opening cysteine and the closing phenylalanine or tryptophan. A D gene is named only where the DNA matches it firmly. The size field is filled for only some rows; it gives once, few, many or a size class.

abundance	j_gene	v_gene	d_gene	CDR3nt	CDR3aa
once	TRBJ1-2	TRBV18	TRBD1	TGTGCCAGCTCACCGGACAGGGAGGGCTACACCTTC	CASSPDREGYTF
-	TRBJ2-5	TRBV27	-	TGTGCCAGCAGTCCTAGCCTAGGCCGGAGTGAGACCCAGTACTTC	CASSPSLGRSETQYF
-	TRBJ2-5	TRBV5-6	-	TGTGCCAGCAGCTTGGGGGACTCACCAGGGTTGGAGACCCAGTACTTC	CASSLGDSPGLETQYF
few	TRBJ2-3	TRBV7-6	-	TGTGCCAGCAGCCCCCTGGGGGGACTCCCGCCAGATACGCAGTATTTT	CASSPLGGLPPDTQYF
-	TRBJ2-4	TRBV27	TRBD1	TGTGCCAGCAGTCCCCGGACAGGGAATACCCTCATTCAGTACTTC	CASSPRTGNTLIQYF
-	TRBJ1-2	TRBV4-1	-	TGCGCCAGCAGCCAAGTTGACGGGGGTGAAGGCTACACCTTC	CASSQVDGGEGYTF
-	TRBJ2-3	TRBV9	-	TGTGCCAGCAGCGTTGGCCCTTTCAGGGATACGCAGTATTTT	CASSVGPFRDTQYF
-	TRBJ2-3	TRBV15	-	TGTGCCACCGCTACTGGAAGGGGCGTCGGCACAGATACGCAGTATTTT	CATATGRGVGTDTQYF
-	TRBJ1-6	TRBV4-3	-	TGCGCCAGCAGCCAACAACGGGGCTCCTATAATTCACCCCTCCACTTT	CASSQQRGSYNSPLHF
once	TRBJ2-3	TRBV7-2	TRBD2	TGTGCCAGCAGCCGACGTTCTGGCGGGGGAGTCATCAGCACAGATACGCAGTATTTT	CASSRRSGGGVISTDTQYF
-	TRBJ1-1	TRBV7-6	-	TGTGCCAGCAGCCAGTCCGGGGGGGGAGTGGGGAACACTGAAGCTTTCTTT	CASSQSGGGVGNTEAFF
-	TRBJ1-1	TRBV11-2	-	TGTGCCAGCAGCTTTATATCAGGGGACACTGAAGCTTTCTTT	CASSFISGDTEAFF
-	TRBJ2-7	TRBV11-2	TRBD1	TGTGCCAGCAGCCCGGACAGGGCGATCACCTACGAGCAGTACTTC	CASSPDRAITYEQYF
-	TRBJ2-2	TRBV5-5	TRBD1	TGTGCCAGCAGCCACCGACAGGGTAACACCGGGGAGCTGTTTTTT	CASSHRQGNTGELFF
-	TRBJ1-5	TRBV10-2	-	TGCGCCAGCAGTGAGTCGAGGGCAAGGGGCAATCAGCCCCAGCATTTT	CASSESRARGNQPQHF
-	TRBJ1-6	TRBV6-1	TRBD1	TGTGCCAGCACTTTAGGACAGGGGGCAAATTCACCCCTCCACTTT	CASTLGQGANSPLHF
-	TRBJ2-5	TRBV2	TRBD1	TGTGCCAGCAGTGGCCAGGGGGTAGAGACCCAGTACTTC	CASSGQGVETQYF
-	TRBJ1-4	TRBV6-6	-	TGTGCCAGCAGTTACGGGCCAGTAGCTAATGAAAAACTGTTTTTT	CASSYGPVANEKLFF
-	TRBJ2-2	TRBV4-3	TRBD2	TGCGCCAGCAGCCAAGACTCAGATCCCGGACTAGCGGGGGGACCCGGGGAGCTGTTTTTT	CASSQDSDPGLAGGPGELFF
-	TRBJ1-6	TRBV10-3	-	TGTGCCATCAGTGGGCCCGGAGATTCACCCCTCCACTTT	CAISGPGDSPLHF
-	TRBJ1-6	TRBV30	-	TGTGCCGGGGCACTTCTCCCTCATTCTCTGAATTCACCCCTCCACTTT	CAGALLPHSLNSPLHF
few	TRBJ1-6	TRBV30	-	TGTGCCTGGGGAAGGACTGATCACGTCTCACCCCTCCACTTT	CAWGRTDHVSPLHF
-	TRBJ1-2	TRBV19	-	TGTGCCAGTAGTATGTTAAGCCGAAACTATGGCTACACCTTC	CASSMLSRNYGYTF
few	TRBJ2-5	TRBV7-9	-	TGTGCCAGCAGCTTCGGGGGGCCCCAAGAGACCCAGTACTTC	CASSFGGPQETQYF
-	TRBJ1-5	TRBV6-1	-	TGTGCCAGCAGTGAAGTGACAGGTCCTAATCAGCCCCAGCATTTT	CASSEVTGPNQPQHF
-	TRBJ1-1	TRBV7-6	-	TGTGCCAGCAGCTTAGCAGGAGAGGGAAAGACTGAAGCTTTCTTT	CASSLAGEGKTEAFF
-	TRBJ2-1	TRBV7-2	TRBD2	TGTGCCAGCAGCCCGAGCGGGGGGGCGGGTCCTGAGCAGTTCTTC	CASSPSGGAGPEQFF
-	TRBJ1-3	TRBV14	-	TGTGCCAGCAGCCAAGCGGGTTCTGGAAACACCATATATTTT	CASSQAGSGNTIYF
-	TRBJ2-3	TRBV15	TRBD2	TGCGCCACCAGCAGAGCGAGAACTAGCGGGGTCGGAGATACGCAGTATTTT	CATSRARTSGVGDTQYF
-	TRBJ1-6	TRBV18	-	TGTGCCAGCTCGCTGCGGGCTTCACCCCTCCACTTT	CASSLRASPLHF
-	TRBJ2-7	TRBV7-8	-	TGTGCCAGCAGCCCCCCCAGCCCAGCGGTATACGAGCAGTACTTC	CASSPPSPAVYEQYF
once	TRBJ1-2	TRBV20-1	-	TGCAGTGCTAGTCGGAGCTATGGCTACACCTTC	CSASRSYGYTF
-	TRBJ1-5	TRBV2	-	TGTGCCAGCAGAGAACTGGACAGTAGCAATCAGCCCCAGCATTTT	CASRELDSSNQPQHF
once	TRBJ1-5	TRBV7-6	TRBD1	TGTGCCAGCAGCCCGGGACAGGGGGCCAGCAATCAGCCCCAGCATTTT	CASSPGQGASNQPQHF
-	TRBJ1-2	TRBV6-1	-	TGTGCCAGCAGTGAATTCATAGGGGAAGATGGCTACACCTTC	CASSEFIGEDGYTF
-	TRBJ2-1	TRBV30	TRBD2	TGTGCCTGGAGTGAACTAGCGGGAAATGAGCAGTTCTTC	CAWSELAGNEQFF
-	TRBJ2-2	TRBV7-9	-	TGTGCCAGCAGCTTAGCGCAGGGTTTGGCCGGGGAGCTGTTTTTT	CASSLAQGLAGELFF
-	TRBJ1-2	TRBV7-9	TRBD1	TGTGCCAGCAGCTTAGGACAGGGGGCGAGTGGCTACACCTTC	CASSLGQGASGYTF
-	TRBJ2-7	TRBV28	-	TGTGCCAGCAGTTTACCGGACAGCGTCTACGAGCAGTACTTC	CASSLPDSVYEQYF
-	TRBJ1-4	TRBV10-3	TRBD1	TGTGCCATCTCGGCGGCCACAGGGGCAACTAATGAAAAACTGTTTTTT	CAISAATGATNEKLFF
once	TRBJ2-7	TRBV2	-	TGTGCCAGCAGTGAAGGAGGAGGGTTTATGTCCTACGAGCAGTACTTC	CASSEGGGFMSYEQYF
-	TRBJ2-5	TRBV5-1	TRBD2	TGCGCCAGCAGCTTGGCAGGGACTAGCGAAGAGACCCAGTACTTC	CASSLAGTSEETQYF
-	TRBJ2-5	TRBV10-3	TRBD2	TGTGCCATCAGTGAGTCAAGACTAGCGGAGACCCAGTACTTC	CAISESRLAETQYF
-	TRBJ1-2	TRBV6-1	-	TGTGCCAGCAGTGAGGGGCCGGGCCAGAGGTATGGCTACACCTTC	CASSEGPGQRYGYTF
few	TRBJ1-5	TRBV19	-	TGTGCCTCCGGGGAGCAGCCCCAGCATTTT	CASGEQPQHF
few	TRBJ1-6	TRBV30	TRBD1	TGTGCCTGGAGGTGGATGATAGGGACAGTGAATTCACCCCTCCACTTT	CAWRWMIGTVNSPLHF
-	TRBJ1-2	TRBV2	TRBD1	TGTGCCAGCAGTGAAGAAGGGGGCGGTGGCTACACCTTC	CASSEEGGGGYTF
once	TRBJ1-5	TRBV25-1	-	TGTGCCAGCAGTCCCATGGGAGGATCATCCAATCAGCCCCAGCATTTT	CASSPMGGSSNQPQHF
-	TRBJ1-5	TRBV6-1	-	TGTGCCAGCACGCTACAGTACAATCAGCCCCAGCATTTT	CASTLQYNQPQHF
-	TRBJ2-7	TRBV30	TRBD2	TGTGCCTGGAGCGTGGGACTAGCAGGACACGAGCAGTACTTC	CAWSVGLAGHEQYF
once	TRBJ1-2	TRBV7-9	-	TGTGCCAGCAGCTTGTTCTCGGGGAACTATGGCTACACCTTC	CASSLFSGNYGYTF
-	TRBJ2-1	TRBV5-1	-	TGCGCCAGCAGCTTGGAAGCGGCCATGAATTATGAGCAGTTCTTC	CASSLEAAMNYEQFF
-	TRBJ2-5	TRBV5-1	-	TGCGCCAGCAGCGCCCTGGACAGCCAAGAGACCCAGTACTTC	CASSALDSQETQYF
-	TRBJ1-1	TRBV11-2	-	TGTGCCAGCAGCTTACGGTACACTGAAGCTTTCTTT	CASSLRYTEAFF
-	TRBJ1-6	TRBV6-5	TRBD1	TGTGCCAGCAGAGGACAGGGAAGGTCACCCCTCCACTTT	CASRGQGRSPLHF
-	TRBJ2-3	TRBV28	-	TGTGCCAGCAGTTCCCTTGGCACAGATACGCAGTATTTT	CASSSLGTDTQYF
-	TRBJ1-3	TRBV4-2	-	TGTGCCAGCAGCCAAGATCGGGCTGGAAACACCATATATTTT	CASSQDRAGNTIYF
-	TRBJ2-7	TRBV5-1	TRBD1	TGCGCCAGCAGCTTAGGCTCAGGGGGCTCCTACGAGCAGTACTTC	CASSLGSGGSYEQYF
-	TRBJ2-1	TRBV5-1	-	TGCGCCAGCAGCCCTGGTCGGAATGAGCAGTTCTTC	CASSPGRNEQFF